This T cell receptor beta chain was retrieved from a study of shared clonotypes between healthy human individuals. Regarding this clone: Its antigen is undetermined.

Germline V gene lookup returns CDR1 MDHEN and CDR2 SYDVKM. The junction had 16 bases not matched to a gene; V was cut back by 5 bases and J by 2 bases. The CDR3 length is 18 residues. The study's findings and limits: Non-shared clonotypes had lower generation probabilities than clonotypes shared by all four sorted-subset donors.

Method: immunoSEQ multiplex PCR; TCRdb's copy keeps in-frame clones and lacks some. Among about 2.3 million clones listed, 85% to 95% were seen once. The sequenced material came from naive CD4+ T cells from PBMCs. This sample's subset: CD45RA+ positively selected. The TCR was taken from a man between 18 and 35 years old in good health. Some clones in this sample may be carry-over from other donors' samples. The genes are TRBV28 and TRBJ2-5; 8 bases line up with TRBD2. Here the CDR3 DNA reads TGTGCCAGCAGTCCGACCACAGCCCTACTAGCGGCACAAGAGACCCAGTACTTC. It codes for CASSPTTALLAAQETQYF.